The present entry profiles one T cell receptor beta chain with its context. This entry belongs to a study of cytomegalovirus exposure and HLA in healthy donors. The CDR3 loop spans 15 amino acids. J was trimmed by 1 base and V by 4 bases; bases with no gene match: 7. Germline V gene data show CDR1 as SGHRS and CDR2 as YFSETQ. TCRdb's table, derived via immunoSEQ multiplex PCR, lists solely in-frame clones and lacks some. There are under 140,000 clones in the sample; roughly nine tenths occur only once, and under 2% lies in the top ten. The clonotype was recovered from a woman aged 18-30 years in good health and CMV-seronegative. The rearrangement uses TRBV5-1 and TRBJ2-7; 8 bases line up with TRBD2. The sequencing sample was made of PBMCs. This chain's CDR3 is CASSRISGTSYEQYF. The CDR3 DNA is TGCGCCAGCAGCCGAATTAGCGGGACTTCCTACGAGCAGTACTTC. Full variable domain (outside the CDR3, taken from reference TRBV5-1 and TRBJ2-7): KAGVTQTPRYLIKTRGQQVTLSCSPISGHRSVSWYQQTPGQGLQFLFEYFSETQRNKGNFPGRFSGRQFSNSRSEMNVSTLELGDSALYLCASSRISGTSYEQYFGPGTRLTVT.